The 13 T cell receptor beta chains in this list originate from one sample, sequenced in a study of blood T cell repertoires in COVID-19. Produced via immunoSEQ multiplex PCR; TCRdb's table is partial and in-frame only. The sample consists of 55,000 to 70,000 clones, 90% to 95% of them appearing once. Specimen: peripheral blood. All receptors derive from a middle-aged man with COVID-19, enrolled during active disease.

Only one count was recorded for this clone. V and J are TRBV6-5 and TRBJ1-1; 10 bases are shared with TRBD1. The V segment lost 2 bases and the J segment 11 bases; nucleotides outside the gene matches: 5. The germline CDR1 and CDR2 sequences are MNHEY and SVGAGI. This CDR3 region has 13 residues. The CDR3 region is CASSYRDRGNAFF. The CDR3 bases are TGTGCCAGCAGTTACCGGGACAGGGGAAACGCTTTCTTT.

This chain joins TRBV7-8 and TRBJ2-7, with D maybe TRBD2 (5 bases). Trimming took off 8 bases at V and 3 bases at J, with 17 bases between the two ends. The CDR3 extends over 14 amino acids. CDR1 and CDR2 from the germline V gene are SGHVS and FQNEAQ. The DNA for the CDR3 is TGTGCCAGCTTCCCGTCGAAGGGAGTCTACGAGCAGTACTTC. Its translation is CASFPSKGVYEQYF.

This chain joins TRBV27 and TRBJ2-1, with TRBD2 matching 12 bases. CDR1 and CDR2 from the germline V gene are MNHEY and SMNVEV (reference sequence). The CDR3 sequence is 15 residues long. V trimming: 6 bases; J trimming: 4 bases; junction bases outside the gene matches: 4. In DNA, the CDR3 is TGTGCCAGCAGCCTCACTAGCGGGGGGTACAATGAGCAGTTCTTC. As protein: CASSLTSGGYNEQFF.

This sequence joins TRBV5-1 and TRBJ2-2, with D perhaps TRBD1 (6 bases). This CDR3 contains 15 residues. V was shortened by 4 bases and J by 0 bases, with 10 bases between the two germline ends. From germline, CDR1 is SGHRS and CDR2 YFSETQ. CDR3 bases: TGCGCCAGCAGCCGGACAGTCGCGAACACCGGGGAGCTGTTTTTT. It encodes CASSRTVANTGELFF.

J is TRBJ1-2 and V is TRBV28; D possibly corresponds to TRBD1 (6 bases). The CDR3 has 14 residues. Trimming shortened V by 5 bases and J by 4 bases, and 14 bases separated the two germline ends. From germline, CDR1 is MDHEN and CDR2 SYDVKM. The CDR3 sequence is CASSENRVGYGYTF. In nucleotides, the CDR3 is TGTGCCAGCAGTGAGAACAGGGTAGGCTATGGCTACACCTTC.

This chain connects TRBV6-1 to TRBJ2-5, with TRBD2 identical over 10 bases. V lost 0 bases to trimming and J lost 5 bases; unmatched junction nucleotides: 6. Germline V gene data show CDR1 as MNHNS and CDR2 as SASEGT. CDR3 length: 16 amino acids. The CDR3: CASSEAVAGGGETQYF. DNA for the CDR3: TGTGCCAGCAGTGAAGCTGTAGCGGGGGGTGGTGAGACCCAGTACTTC.

This clone appeared a single time. The genes are TRBV6-5 and TRBJ1-2; TRBD1 matches 8 bases. Germline V gene data show CDR1 as MNHEY and CDR2 as SVGAGI. V lost 6 bases and J lost 8; bases outside the gene matches: 14. CDR3 length equals 15 residues. CDR3 sequence (DNA): TGTGCCAGCAGCCTACAAGTACAGGGGGAAACCGGCTACACCTTC. Its protein product is CASSLQVQGETGYTF.

Here the CDR3 reads CASSSSPTDYEQYF. DNA of the CDR3: TGCGCCAGCAGCTCTTCACCGACAGACTACGAGCAGTACTTC. The chain uses TRBV5-1 and TRBJ2-7; D is perhaps TRBD1 (5 bases). Trimming stripped 3 bases from V and 3 bases from J, with 13 bases between. This CDR3 comprises 14 residues. The germline V gene has CDR1 SGHRS and CDR2 YFSETQ. Full variable domain (outside the CDR3, taken from reference TRBV5-1 and TRBJ2-7): KAGVTQTPRYLIKTRGQQVTLSCSPISGHRSVSWYQQTPGQGLQFLFEYFSETQRNKGNFPGRFSGRQFSNSRSEMNVSTLELGDSALYLCASSSSPTDYEQYFGPGTRLTVT.

The genes are TRBV29-1 and TRBJ2-6; 12 nucleotides line up with TRBD1. The junction had 12 bases not matched to a gene; V was cut back by 0 bases and J by 3 bases. In germline, CDR1 is SQVTM, CDR2 ANQGSEA. The CDR3 has 20 amino acids. The CDR3 protein is CSVEDRDRGPTADGANVLTF. CDR3 DNA: TGCAGCGTTGAAGATCGGGACAGGGGGCCGACGGCGGATGGGGCCAACGTCCTGACTTTC.

This chain connects TRBV7-9 to TRBJ2-5; TRBD2 agrees at 12 bases. Germline V CDR1 and CDR2: SEHNR, FQNEAQ (reference sequence). The CDR3 is 13 residues long. V trimming: 5 bases; J trimming: 10 bases; junction bases outside the gene matches: 5. The CDR3 region has the DNA TGTGCCAGCAGCAGGACTAGCGGGGAGGACCAGTACTTC. As protein: CASSRTSGEDQYF.

The chain links TRBV10-2 to TRBJ2-3; 7 bases line up with TRBD2. CDR3 size: 12 residues. V shed 5 bases, J shed 4 bases, and the junction held 0 bases outside the gene matches. Germline CDR1 reads WSHSY; CDR2 reads SAAADI. This CDR3 reads CASSSGADTQYF. CDR3 DNA: TGCGCCAGCAGTAGCGGGGCAGATACGCAGTATTTT.

The rearrangement uses TRBV5-6 and TRBJ2-1, with a weak D call TRBD1 (6 bases). The germline CDR1 and CDR2 sequences are SGHDT and YYEEEE. The CDR3 length is 11 residues. Trimming shortened V by 10 bases and J by 10 bases, and 15 bases separated the two germline ends. CDR3 nucleotides: TGTGCCGGTTCCGGGACATTGGAGCAGTTCTTC. Translated, it gives CAGSGTLEQFF.

The chain has TRBV5-1 and TRBJ2-3; 8 bases are shared with TRBD1. The CDR3 is 15 amino acids. Germline CDR1 is SGHRS and CDR2 is YFSETQ. Trimming removed 4 bases from V and 1 base from J; junction bases left unmatched: 5. The CDR3 DNA follows: TGCGCCAGCAGCCCGGAGGGACAGGGCACAGATACGCAGTATTTT. As protein: CASSPEGQGTDTQYF.